The 2 T cell receptor beta chains below come from one sample, sequenced in a study of T cell repertoires in cytomegalovirus infection. These TCRs are of unknown antigen specificity. One entry per CDR3 protein results from TCRdb running MiXCR on the reads. The sample carries 750,000 to 950,000 distinct CDR3 sequences, about 29% recorded once. Sample: cultured CD8+ T cells from PBMCs, taken from culture after CMV antigen stimulation. These receptors all come from a human donor in good health (CMV status not recorded). Some clones in this sample may be carry-over from other donors' samples.

The chain joins TRBV6-2 or TRBV6-3 to TRBJ2-1; D unresolved. The CDR3 contains 16 residues. Between the trimmed V and J ends, which lost 0 bases and 0 bases, there was a span of 9 bases. From germline, CDR1 is MNHEY and CDR2 SVGEGT. For the CDR3, the DNA is TGTGCCAGCAGTTACTCTGTACTGAGCTCCTACAATGAGCAGTTCTTC. Translating gives CASSYSVLSSYNEQFF.

This sequence joins TRBV12-3 or TRBV12-4 and TRBJ1-1; 7 nucleotides line up with TRBD1. The V segment lost 5 bases and the J segment 0 bases; nucleotides outside the gene matches: 9. The CDR3 is made up of 16 amino acids. The CDR3 DNA reads TGTGCCAGCAGTCTTTCCTGGGACAGTTTGAACACTGAAGCTTTCTTT. Encoded protein: CASSLSWDSLNTEAFF.